This T cell receptor beta chain comes out of a study of cytomegalovirus exposure and HLA in healthy donors (dated by TCRdb to the late 2010s). The study in broad terms: According to an earlier analysis of a few hundred of the donors, roughly 180 million T cells yielded 120 million or so unique TCR beta sequences and more than 250 Gb of sequence data. An early release that covered roughly 600 HLA-typed donors contained around 300 gigabases of sequencing data and 65 million to 100 million unique TCR sequences. Of the approximately 400 genotyped donors, 75% to 85% were placed in the genetic ancestry cluster associated with self-reported Caucasian donors. The study aimed to test whether cataloging public T cell receptors could reveal signatures of past pathogen exposure. The T cell repertoires of some 700 subjects were profiled by immunosequencing and related to cytomegalovirus serostatus. A separate validation cohort of over 95 different subjects was used in addition to the 666-subject first cohort. To predict cytomegalovirus infection status, the study brought together high-throughput TCR immunosequencing, statistical association of individual TCRs with disease status, and machine learning. In a later analysis, previously published TCR beta repertoires from hundreds of donors were re-analyzed and high-resolution HLA genotyping was added so that TCR occurrence patterns could be studied. In the later analysis, no new phenotypic data were used to find candidate immune exposures; instead, reliance was placed on TCR beta sequences and their occurrence across donors. To decide whether each TCR beta V gene segment behaved as functional or pseudogenic, an earlier analysis of some 540 of the donors relied on high-throughput TCR beta sequencing. Alongside the repertoire data, information on donor age, sex, ethnicity and CMV serostatus was compiled. Genome-wide SNP genotypes for about 55% of the 666 donors were used in a later genetic analysis, which treated that subset as a discovery cohort. All discovery cohort repertoires had been generated on a single sequencing platform. Both class I and class II loci were covered by HLA typing, at four-digit resolution. The number of typed donors differed by locus: about 620-630 for A, B, C, DRB1 and DQB1; some 500 for DQA1; about 600 for DPA1; and 400 to 480 for DPB1. Four to six DR-DQ haplotypes were handled as single units for association and clustering, since linkage in the cohort was strong. Across 300 to 500 genotyped donors of the cohort, an average of roughly 200,000 unique TCR beta nucleotide sequences per donor were sequenced, and roughly 17% of those sequences were non-productive.

For this clone: The target of this receptor is not known. No base quality information exists; no much larger clone differs at one position.

Library preparation employed the immunoSEQ multiplex PCR assay. The multiplex PCR relied on a mix of 60 forward primers for TCR Vbeta segments and 13 reverse primers for TCR Jbeta segments. The CDR3 region of rearranged TCR beta genes was amplified from genomic DNA by a multiplex PCR assay. On the Illumina HiSeq System, the amplified TCR beta libraries were sequenced as 87-base-pair reads. Regarding the original processing steps: In a later analysis, roughly 80 million unique TCR beta chains were counted across the roughly 610 repertoires, and roughly 11 million of these chains were shared by at least two donors. Raw reads were error-corrected and collapsed into unique sequences with a nearest-neighbor algorithm that merged closely related sequences to remove PCR and sequencing errors. To assign V, D and J gene segments, CDR3 sequences were aligned to IMGT reference sequences. For a sequence to be retained, a match of at least six nucleotides was required to both a V gene segment and a J gene segment. Rearrangements were classified as productive when the CDR3 lacked stop codons and remained in frame with V and J, and all other rearrangements were classified as non-productive. Following IMGT convention, CDR3 was defined as the stretch from the second conserved V-encoded cysteine to the conserved J-encoded phenylalanine. The earlier analysis of about 640 of the donors excluded any sequence lacking an unambiguous match to a single V gene segment. An earlier analysis of some 500 of the donors classified V segments as functional when productive rearrangements were above 56.7% and as segregating when the standard deviation between donors was above 5%. A statistical classification framework was built for diagnosing cytomegalovirus status from the catalog of TCR beta chain sequences. In a later analysis, TCR nucleotide sequences were compared against IMGT/GENE-DB human TR gene sequences so that V and J genes could be assigned. In a later analysis, CDR3 sequences and most-parsimonious VDJ recombination scenarios were assigned using the TCRdist pipeline. In a later analysis, every TCR beta chain was defined by the combination of its CDR3 amino acid sequence and its V-gene family, and reads without a unique V-gene family were dropped. To address suspected cross-contamination and a sequencing artifact, a later analysis removed 450 to 700 highly shared, low-generation-probability nucleotide sequences. In a later analysis, a clonal expansion index was calculated for each public chain from normalized within-repertoire ranks of inferred template counts. In a later analysis, generation probabilities were computed using a VDJ recombination model fitted to out-of-frame rearrangements, and the results were checked against IGoR. Hypergeometric tests were used in a later analysis to score TCR-TCR, TCR-HLA and TCR-CMV co-occurrence, with a repertoire-size bias correction applied to the TCR pairs. A later analysis estimated false discovery rates by permuting HLA or CMV assignments 20 times. In a later analysis, co-occurring TCRs were grouped using DBSCAN, and TCRdist sequence similarity was added for clustering within HLA-allele-positive subsets. Repertoires with fewer than 30,000 or more than 120,000 public chains were left out of co-occurrence clustering, as were four to six repertoires with anomalous nucleotide sharing. Held by TCRdb, this immuneACCESS table contains in-frame sequences only and omits some clones. Under half of the omission traces to an unresolved V gene where checked; the cause of the rest is unknown. Clone size and V and J calls were adopted from that table, with D and trimming inferred from the DNA. The sample includes around 110,000 clones, with about 79% observed a single time. The ten largest clones represent under 3% of the sample.

Trimming leaves V shorter by 4 bases and J shorter by 8 bases, with the junction holding 11 bases beyond the gene matches. Looking up the germline V gene yields CDR1 MDHEN and CDR2 SYDVKM. Reading from cysteine to phenylalanine, the CDR3 counts 16 amino acids. Only the CDR3 DNA is retained, 48 bases long and in frame from the first base. Study-level results and caveats: According to a later genetic analysis, donors in an Asian-associated ancestry cluster had fewer N-insertions in productive TCRs than the roughly 660-donor mean. In a later analysis, most CMV-associated TCR beta chains were found to appear HLA-restricted, with HLA associations seemingly driven largely by CMV exposure. A total of 164 TCR beta chains were listed by the study as associated with cytomegalovirus. The authors suggested that the approach could potentially be extended to other disease states and immunological phenotypes. Most TCR sequences were observed very rarely across donors, whereas some public TCRs were present in many individuals. Several of the top co-occurrence clusters appeared to be linked to parvovirus B19, influenza, CMV and Epstein-Barr virus, according to a later analysis. In this cohort, only TCR beta chains were sequenced, and detectable features were limited by the absence of alpha or paired-chain data. Because HLA typing was unavailable for some donors at each locus, only the typed subset was used in association tests. Because counts were too low, some 17 rarely observed V segments, including chromosome 9 orphons, were left out of the earlier analysis of several hundred of the donors. When HLA alleles, especially DR and DQ, strongly co-occurred, attributing TCR associations to individual alleles was difficult. A later analysis found that HLA-associated TCR beta chains were more clonally expanded and had lower generation probabilities than equally common non-associated chains. The classifier was reported to diagnose cytomegalovirus status with high specificity and sensitivity in both the original and validation cohorts. Some IMGT-functional V segments, including TRBV6-2 and TRBV6-3, could not be told apart with the 87-base-pair reads, so those segments were excluded. The sequencing pipeline was judged likely to have produced a cluster of highly shared sequence variants as a technical artifact. In a later analysis, the rate of TCR association differed among HLA loci, with DRB1 alleles having the most associated TCRs and HLA-C alleles having the fewest. A further reported finding was that TCR beta sequences accurately predicted the HLA-A and HLA-B alleles for most subjects in the first cohort. An earlier analysis of some 590 of the donors showed that most TCR beta V segments appeared in productive rearrangements either about 87% or about 30% of the time, which broadly matched IMGT annotations. Presence/absence analyses assumed roughly uniform sequencing depth across donors, an assumption that may not hold. Three of the identified cytomegalovirus-associated TCR beta chains were confirmed in vitro to be specific for cytomegalovirus antigens. CMV serostatus was the only immune exposure information available for the cohort. A later analysis associated 16,951 TCR beta sequences with specific HLA alleles at a false discovery rate of 0.05. An association between a missense DCLRE1C variant and V-gene and J-gene trimming of TCR beta chains was found in a later genetic analysis and replicated in an independent cohort. Correlated functional status among segregating V segments might reflect linkage disequilibrium, but an unknown experimental factor could not be ruled out.

The cohort consisted of hundreds of healthy bone marrow donors. All cohort members were sampled while nominally healthy, although unrecorded immune exposures were likely present. The donor was CMV seropositive and was included in the group of 250 to 300 seropositive cohort members. Each donor provided a peripheral blood sample, and peripheral blood mononuclear cells were used for TCR beta sequencing. Genomic DNA extraction from the blood cell samples was performed with the Qiagen DNeasy Blood Extraction Kit. The clonotype originates from a woman under 30 in good health and CMV-seropositive. Input material: PBMCs. This receptor chain uses TRBV28 and TRBJ2-1; TRBD2 lines up with 10 middle nucleotides. In nucleotide form, the sequence is TGTGCCAGCAGTTCTGTCCTAGCGGGAGCAGGGGATGAGCAGTTCTTC. It encodes CASSSVLAGAGDEQFF. The full variable domain, completed from the reference TRBV28 and TRBJ2-1 proteins outside the CDR3, reads DVKVTQSSRYLVKRTGEKVFLECVQDMDHENMFWYRQDPGLGLRLIYFSYDVKMKEKGDIPEGYSVSREKKERFSLILESASTNQTSMYLCASSSVLAGAGDEQFFGPGTRLTVL.